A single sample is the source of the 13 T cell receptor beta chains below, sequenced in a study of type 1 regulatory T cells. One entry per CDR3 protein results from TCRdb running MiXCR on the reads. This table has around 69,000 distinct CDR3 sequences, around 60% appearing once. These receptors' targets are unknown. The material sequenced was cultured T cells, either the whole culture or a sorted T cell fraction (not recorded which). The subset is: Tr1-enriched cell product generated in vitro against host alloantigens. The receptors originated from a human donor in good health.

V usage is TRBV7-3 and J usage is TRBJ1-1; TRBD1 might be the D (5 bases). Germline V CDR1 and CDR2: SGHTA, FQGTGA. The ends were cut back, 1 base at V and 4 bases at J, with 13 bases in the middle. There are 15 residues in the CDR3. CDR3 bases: TGTGCCAGCAGCTTAAAGGGGCAGCCCCCCACTGAAGCTTTCTTT. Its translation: CASSLKGQPPTEAFF.

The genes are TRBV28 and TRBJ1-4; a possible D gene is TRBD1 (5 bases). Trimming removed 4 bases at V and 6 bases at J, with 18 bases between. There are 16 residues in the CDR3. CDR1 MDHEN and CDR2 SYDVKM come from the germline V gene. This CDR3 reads CASSSPGRGGYEKLFF. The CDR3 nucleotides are TGTGCCAGCAGTTCCCCAGGGAGGGGAGGATATGAAAAACTGTTTTTT.

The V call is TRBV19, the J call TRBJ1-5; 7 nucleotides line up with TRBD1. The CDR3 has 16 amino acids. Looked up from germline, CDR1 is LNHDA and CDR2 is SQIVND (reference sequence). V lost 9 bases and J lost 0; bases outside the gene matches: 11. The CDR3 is CASKQGSAHSNQPQHF. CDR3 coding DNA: TGTGCCAGCAAACAGGGGTCGGCGCATAGCAATCAGCCCCAGCATTTT.

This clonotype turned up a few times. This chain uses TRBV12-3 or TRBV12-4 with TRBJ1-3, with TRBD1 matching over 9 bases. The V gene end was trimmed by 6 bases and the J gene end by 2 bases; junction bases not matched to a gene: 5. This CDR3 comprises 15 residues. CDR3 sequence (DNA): TGTGCCAGCAGCACCGGGACAGGGACTGGAAACACCATATATTTT. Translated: CASSTGTGTGNTIYF.

This CDR3 is CASSIPGARTAKNIQYF. Here the CDR3 DNA reads TGTGCCAGTAGTATCCCGGGTGCCCGGACAGCCAAAAACATTCAGTACTTC. The chain is built from TRBV19 and TRBJ2-4, with D unresolved. The CDR3 length is 17 residues. Per the germline V gene, CDR1 is LNHDA and CDR2 is SQIVND (reference sequence). V dropped 3 bases and J dropped 0 bases, with 15 bases sitting between them. The full variable domain, in which reference TRBV19 and TRBJ2-4 provide the parts outside the CDR3, is DGGITQSPKYLFRKEGQNVTLSCEQNLNHDAMYWYRQDPGQGLRLIYYSQIVNDFQKGDIAEGYSVSREKKESFPLTVTSAQKNPTAFYLCASSIPGARTAKNIQYFGAGTRLSVL.

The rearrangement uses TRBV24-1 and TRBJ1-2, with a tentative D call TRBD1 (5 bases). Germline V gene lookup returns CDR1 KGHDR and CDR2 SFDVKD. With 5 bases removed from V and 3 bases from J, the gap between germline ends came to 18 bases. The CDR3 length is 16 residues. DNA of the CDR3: TGTGCCACCAGTGGAGCCGACAGCTTTGGCGACTATGGCTACACCTTC. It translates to CATSGADSFGDYGYTF.

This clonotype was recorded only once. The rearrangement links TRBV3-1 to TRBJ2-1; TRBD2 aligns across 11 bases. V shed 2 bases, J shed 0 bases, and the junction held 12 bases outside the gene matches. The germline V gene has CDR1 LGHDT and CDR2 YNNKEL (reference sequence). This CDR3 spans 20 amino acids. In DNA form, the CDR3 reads TGTGCCAGCAGCCAAATTCCGCCGGGACTAGCGGCGAGCTCCTACAATGAGCAGTTCTTC. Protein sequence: CASSQIPPGLAASSYNEQFF.

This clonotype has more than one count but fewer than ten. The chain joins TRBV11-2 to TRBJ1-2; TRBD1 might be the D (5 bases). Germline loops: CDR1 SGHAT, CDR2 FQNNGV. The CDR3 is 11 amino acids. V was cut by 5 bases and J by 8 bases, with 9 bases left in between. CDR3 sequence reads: CASSPGSGYTF. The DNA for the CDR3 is TGTGCCAGCAGCCCAGGGTCCGGCTACACCTTC.

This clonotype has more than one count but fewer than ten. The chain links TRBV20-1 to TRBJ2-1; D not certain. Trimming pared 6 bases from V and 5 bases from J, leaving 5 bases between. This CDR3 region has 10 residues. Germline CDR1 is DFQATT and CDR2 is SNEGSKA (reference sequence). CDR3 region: CSARNNEQFF. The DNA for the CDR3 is TGCAGTGCCCGCAACAATGAGCAGTTCTTC.

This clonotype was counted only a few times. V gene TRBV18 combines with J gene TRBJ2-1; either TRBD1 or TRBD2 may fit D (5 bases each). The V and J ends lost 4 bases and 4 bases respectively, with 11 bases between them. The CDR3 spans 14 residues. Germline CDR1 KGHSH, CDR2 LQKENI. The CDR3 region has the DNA TGTGCCAGCTCACTAAGGGACCGGTACAATGAGCAGTTCTTC. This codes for CASSLRDRYNEQFF. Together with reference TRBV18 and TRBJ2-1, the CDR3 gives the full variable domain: NAGVMQNPRHLVRRRGQEARLRCSPMKGHSHVYWYRQLPEEGLKFMVYLQKENIIDESGMPKERFSAEFPKEGPSILRIQQVVRGDSAAYFCASSLRDRYNEQFFGPGTRLTVL.

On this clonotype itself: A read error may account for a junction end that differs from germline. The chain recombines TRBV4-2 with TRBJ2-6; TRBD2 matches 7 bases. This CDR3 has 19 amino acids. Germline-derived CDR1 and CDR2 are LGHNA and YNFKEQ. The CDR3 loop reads CASSQDPGAGWGGVNVLTF. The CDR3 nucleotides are TGTGCCAGCAGCCAAGATCCCGGGGCTGGATGGGGGGGGGTCAACGTCCTGACTTTC.

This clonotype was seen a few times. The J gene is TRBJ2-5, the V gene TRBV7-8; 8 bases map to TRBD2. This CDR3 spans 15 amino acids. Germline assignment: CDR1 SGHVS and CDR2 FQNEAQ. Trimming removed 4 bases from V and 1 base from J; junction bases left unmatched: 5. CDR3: CASSSLAGSQETQYF. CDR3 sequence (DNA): TGTGCCAGCAGCTCGCTAGCGGGTTCCCAAGAGACCCAGTACTTC.

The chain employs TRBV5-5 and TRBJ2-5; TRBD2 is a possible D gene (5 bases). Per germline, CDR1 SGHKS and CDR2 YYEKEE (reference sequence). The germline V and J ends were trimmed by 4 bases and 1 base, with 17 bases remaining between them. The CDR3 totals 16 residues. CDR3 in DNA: TGTGCCAGCAGCCGCCTAGCTGCGGGTGGCCAAGAGACCCAGTACTTC. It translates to CASSRLAAGGQETQYF.